The 21 T cell receptor beta chains in this list originate from one sample, sequenced in a study of cytomegalovirus exposure and HLA in healthy donors. A multiplex PCR was run with 60 Vbeta primers and 13 Jbeta primers. This table comes from immunoSEQ multiplex PCR, and its TCRdb copy is limited to in-frame clones, with some not included. The repertoire has under 200,000 clones, 77% of them found once; the top ten carry approximately 2.9%. Sequencing was performed on PBMCs. The receptors stem from a woman between 40 and 55 years old in good health and CMV-seropositive.

The table lists this clone with a few counts. This chain uses TRBV6-5 with TRBJ1-2; 7 bases are a match to TRBD1. Trimming removed 2 bases from V and 0 bases from J; junction bases left unmatched: 6. Germline-derived CDR1 and CDR2 are MNHEY and SVGAGI. This CDR3 has 16 residues. The CDR3: CASSYGGGETNYGYTF. DNA of the CDR3: TGTGCCAGCAGTTACGGAGGGGGCGAAACTAACTATGGCTACACCTTC.

This sequence joins TRBV5-1 and TRBJ1-2, with 7 bases fitting TRBD1. Losses at the gene ends were 0 bases for V and 4 bases for J; bases not matched to a gene: 3. The length of the CDR3 is 14 residues. Germline CDR1 is SGHRS and CDR2 is YFSETQ. DNA for the CDR3: TGCGCCAGCAGCTTGGGACAGGGCAGCTATGGCTACACCTTC. Amino acids: CASSLGQGSYGYTF.

About this clone: At one of its ends the junction is not consistent with the germline gene, which may arise from a read error. The chain is built from TRBV7-9 and TRBJ1-2; possibly TRBD1 for D (6 bases). The CDR3 is made up of 15 amino acids. Germline-derived CDR1 and CDR2 are SEHNR and FQNEAQ (reference sequence). CDR3 sequence reads: CSSSLDRQTNYGYTF. The CDR3 nucleotides are TGTTCCAGCAGCTTGGACAGACAAACTAACTATGGCTACACCTTC.

This chain links TRBV11-2 with TRBJ2-3, with 7 bases matching TRBD2. In germline, CDR1 is SGHAT, CDR2 FQNNGV. CDR3 length: 15 residues. The V and J ends lost 0 bases and 3 bases, in that order; junction bases with no gene match: 3. The CDR3 region has the DNA TGTGCCAGCAGCTTAGATCAGCGGGAAACAGATACGCAGTATTTT. Translating it yields CASSLDQRETDTQYF.

This clone appeared once. V usage is TRBV6-5 and J usage is TRBJ2-3; 8 positions agree with TRBD1. V gave up 0 bases and J gave up 5 bases; unmatched junction bases: 7. Germline V gene data show CDR1 as MNHEY and CDR2 as SVGAGI. The length of the CDR3 is 16 residues. The CDR3, as DNA: TGTGCCAGCAGTTACTCGAGGCAGGGGGCGATAGATACGCAGTATTTT. It translates to CASSYSRQGAIDTQYF.

The genes are TRBV28 and TRBJ2-7, with no clear D. This CDR3 comprises 11 residues. The germline V gene has CDR1 MDHEN and CDR2 SYDVKM. The germline V and J ends were trimmed by 0 bases and 7 bases, with 4 bases remaining between them. The CDR3 nucleotides are TGTGCCAGCAGTTTATGGAGTGAGCAGTACTTC. Translated: CASSLWSEQYF.

The chain employs TRBV4-2 and TRBJ2-7, with D tentatively TRBD2 (5 bases). V gave up 1 base and J gave up 2 bases, with 9 bases separating them. The CDR3 runs 14 residues. The germline gives CDR1 LGHNA, CDR2 YNFKEQ. CDR3 sequence: CASSQGGSTYEQYF. The DNA for the CDR3 is TGTGCCAGCAGCCAAGGCGGGTCAACCTACGAGCAGTACTTC.

In this sample, this clone turned up a few times. At the DNA level, this CDR3 is encoded by other sequences in the same sample as well. The chain combines TRBV4-3 with TRBJ1-4; tentative D call: TRBD1 (5 bases). The CDR3 is 15 residues long. Germline CDR1 reads LGHNA; CDR2 reads YSLEER. V shed 0 bases and J shed 5 bases, with 10 bases lying between them. The CDR3 spells CASSQDQGANEKLFF. The CDR3 coding sequence is TGCGCCAGCAGCCAAGATCAAGGGGCAAATGAAAAACTGTTTTTT.

This chain uses TRBV10-2 with TRBJ2-7, with TRBD2 matching over 12 bases. CDR1 WSHSY and CDR2 SAAADI come from the germline V gene. V gave up 6 bases and J gave up 7 bases; unmatched junction bases: 10. The length of the CDR3 is 15 residues. CDR3: CASRALLAGGGEQYF. Written as DNA, the CDR3 is TGCGCCAGCAGAGCTTTACTAGCGGGAGGAGGTGAGCAGTACTTC.

This chain connects TRBV27 to TRBJ2-3, with 10 positions matching TRBD2. There are 14 residues in the CDR3. The V gene's germline CDR1 is MNHEY and CDR2 SMNVEV (reference sequence). J lost 5 bases, V lost 5 bases, and 4 bases had no gene match. DNA of the CDR3: TGTGCCAGCAGTCGCAGACTAGCGGGAGATACGCAGTATTTT. Its protein is CASSRRLAGDTQYF.

CDR3 loop: CASLSEERNTDTQYF. In DNA, the CDR3 is TGTGCCAGCTTAAGCGAGGAGCGGAACACAGATACGCAGTATTTT. The chain recombines TRBV18 with TRBJ2-3, with a tentative D call TRBD2 (5 bases). Deletions cut 7 bases from V and 2 bases from J, with 16 bases between. The CDR3 consists of 15 residues. The germline gives CDR1 KGHSH, CDR2 LQKENI.

This clone has a single count. The CDR3 nucleotides are TGTGCCAGCTCACCTGAAAGGGGACTCTACGAGCAGTACTTC. It specifies CASSPERGLYEQYF. The chain joins TRBV18 to TRBJ2-7, with D perhaps TRBD2 (6 bases). Germline values: CDR1 KGHSH, CDR2 LQKENI. The V gene lost 3 bases and the J gene lost 3 bases, with 12 bases spanning the gap. This CDR3 is 14 amino acids long.

The CDR3 DNA sequence: TGTGCCAGCAGCTTGGGGCAAAAAGGGGGTGAGCAGTTCTTC. It codes for CASSLGQKGGEQFF. The rearrangement uses TRBV5-6 and TRBJ2-1; tentative D call: TRBD1 (6 bases). The V gene lost 0 bases and the J gene lost 9 bases, with 13 bases spanning the gap. Germline V gene lookup returns CDR1 SGHDT and CDR2 YYEEEE. This CDR3 region has 14 residues.

This clone was seen a single time. The chain employs TRBV27 and TRBJ2-5; 8 positions match TRBD1. The CDR3 is 14 residues long. CDR1 is MNHEY, CDR2 SMNVEV, per germline (reference sequence). Trimming at V came to 4 bases and at J to 13 bases, leaving 14 bases not matched to a gene. In DNA form, the CDR3 reads TGTGCCAGCAGTTCGACAGGGGCCCCCTGGAGGAGGTACTTC. It encodes CASSSTGAPWRRYF.

The rearrangement links TRBV27 to TRBJ1-4, with a weak D call TRBD1 (6 bases). CDR3 length equals 16 residues. V was pared by 6 bases and J by 5 bases, with 19 bases between. Looked up from germline, CDR1 is MNHEY and CDR2 is SMNVEV (reference sequence). CDR3 residues: CASRDYRDNGNEKLFF. CDR3 in DNA: TGTGCCAGCAGAGATTACCGGGACAACGGCAATGAAAAACTGTTTTTT.

V and J are TRBV5-1 and TRBJ1-5; D gene unclear. Germline V gives CDR1 SGHRS, CDR2 YFSETQ. The V gene lost 2 bases and the J gene lost 4 bases, with 13 bases spanning the gap. This CDR3 contains 15 residues. Here the CDR3 DNA reads TGCGCCAGCAGCTTTGAGTCGGGATTGAATCAGCCCCAGCATTTT. It yields the protein CASSFESGLNQPQHF.

The J gene is TRBJ2-7, the V gene TRBV19; D gene unclear. Germline-derived CDR1 and CDR2 are LNHDA and SQIVND (reference sequence). The CDR3 has 13 residues. V was shortened by 3 bases and J by 7 bases, with 13 bases between the two germline ends. Here the CDR3 reads CASSISLTGEQYF. Here the CDR3 DNA reads TGTGCCAGTAGTATTTCTTTGACCGGGGAGCAGTACTTC. Based on the CDR3 plus reference TRBV19 and TRBJ2-7, the full variable domain is DGGITQSPKYLFRKEGQNVTLSCEQNLNHDAMYWYRQDPGQGLRLIYYSQIVNDFQKGDIAEGYSVSREKKESFPLTVTSAQKNPTAFYLCASSISLTGEQYFGPGTRLTVT.

The V call is TRBV19, the J call TRBJ1-1; TRBD1 matches 7 bases. Trimming removed 5 bases from V and 3 bases from J; junction bases left unmatched: 9. CDR3 size: 15 residues. Germline values: CDR1 LNHDA, CDR2 SQIVND (reference sequence). CDR3 sequence: CASSLETGLHTEAFF. The CDR3 DNA reads as TGTGCCAGTAGTCTGGAGACAGGGCTTCACACTGAAGCTTTCTTT.

The V gene is TRBV5-4, the J gene TRBJ1-5; D remains ambiguous. The CDR3 is 12 residues long. Trimming removed 0 bases at V and 6 bases at J, with 4 bases between. CDR1 and CDR2 from the germline V gene are SGHNT and YYREEE (reference sequence). CDR3 nucleotides: TGTGCCAGCAGCTTGGACAGTCAGCCCCAGCATTTT. Translation: CASSLDSQPQHF.

V and J are TRBV2 and TRBJ1-1, with D hard to call. The V end lost 5 bases, the J end lost 5 bases, and 12 bases lay between the germline ends. There are 13 residues in the CDR3. Germline V lookup: CDR1 SNHLY, CDR2 FYNNEI. The CDR3 nucleotides are TGTGCCAGCAGTCCCTACGGAGGTACTGAAGCTTTCTTT. Its protein is CASSPYGGTEAFF.

This clone was seen just once. The V call is TRBV5-4, the J call TRBJ2-2; 9 positions agree with TRBD1. Germline V gives CDR1 SGHNT, CDR2 YYREEE (reference sequence). This CDR3 is 17 amino acids long. Trimming removed 4 bases from V and 6 bases from J; junction bases left unmatched: 13. The CDR3 loop is CASSLVSGTGFSGELFF. The CDR3 bases are TGTGCCAGCAGCCTCGTGTCGGGGACAGGGTTCTCCGGGGAGCTGTTTTTT. The full variable domain, rest sourced from reference TRBV5-4 and TRBJ2-2, is ETGVTQSPTHLIKTRGQQVTLRCSSQSGHNTVSWYQQALGQGPQFIFQYYREEENGRGNFPPRFSGLQFPNYSSELNVNALELDDSALYLCASSLVSGTGFSGELFFGEGSRLTVL.